This entry features one TCR beta chain sequence. No cognate antigen has been identified for it. One base away there is no much larger clone; base qualities are not given. This entry is derived from a study of early T cells in non-severe SARS-CoV-2 infection (dated by TCRdb to 2020 to 2022). Background for the entire study: Because TCR sequencing was done on bulk RNA from unsorted whole blood, the alpha and beta chains could not be paired. General study outcomes and caveats: VDJdb matching was skewed toward anti-spike CD8 responses, so virus-specific expansions were likely underestimated and private and CD4 specificities were missed.

The library was made by 5' RACE. The instrument given in TCRdb is NextSeq 500. To correct for sequencing error and PCR bias, the TCR library protocol tagged individual cDNA molecules with unique molecular identifiers. Both TCR alpha and beta chains were sequenced, and tight co-correlation was observed between alpha and beta sequence abundances in each sample. On the authors' methods: V gene, J gene and CDR3 annotation of TCR sequences was performed with Decombinator V4. Expanded TCRs were defined as changing significantly between any two time points under a Poisson model with p below 0.0001. TCR abundances were normalised to the total number of TCRs sequenced in each sample and reported as counts per million. MAIT TCRs were defined by TRAV1-2 paired with TRAJ12, TRAJ20 or TRAJ33, and iNKT TCRs by TRAV10 paired with TRAJ18. VDJdb, accessed 1 November 2021, was searched for CMV, EBV and SARS-CoV-2 annotated TCRs, excluding TCRs annotated for multiple antigens. TCRdb trimmed the raw reads at Q25, called clones with MiXCR and kept productive beta chains. All rows with the same CDR3 protein become a single entry with the most common DNA and genes. These V and J calls derive from TCRdb rather than the authors' analysis. This sample lists about 21,000 distinct CDR3 sequences; 4% to 4.5% were detected once. The ten largest make up roughly 1.5% of the sample.

This was a case-control study nested in a cohort of healthcare workers in London, UK, who had nasopharyngeal swab PCR tests and blood samples taken every week. Healthcare workers were recruited between 23 and 31 March 2020, during the week of the UK lockdown, and were followed weekly for up to 16 weeks. Trimming removed 4 bases from V and 6 bases from J; the gene matches leave 10 bases unexplained. The germline V gene (reference sequence) supplies CDR1 LGHDT and CDR2 YNNKEL. The CDR3 sequence holds 15 residues, the cysteine and phenylalanine included. Only the CDR3 part of the read is kept: 45 bases, read in frame from the first base.

Sequenced material: whole blood. Here the chain combines TRBV3-1 and TRBJ2-7; 9 middle bases align to TRBD1. The TCR comes from an adult who was a healthcare worker with PCR-confirmed SARS-CoV-2 infection or an uninfected control (not recorded which). The CDR3 amino acid sequence is: CASSLWPGQGREQYF. The DNA sequence is given as TGTGCCAGCAGCCTCTGGCCGGGACAGGGTCGCGAGCAGTACTTC.